This T cell receptor beta chain originates from a study of neoadjuvant anti-PD-1 for oral cavity cancer. This CDR3 has 14 amino acids. V gave up 2 bases and J gave up 4 bases, with 11 bases separating them. In germline, CDR1 is MNHEY, CDR2 SVGAGI. Study outcomes and limitations: Only a few patients per response group were TCR-analyzed; validation needed.

Sample time point: after neoadjuvant nivolumab, at surgical resection. No culture or expansion preceded analysis of these blood cells. Turning to this clone: Its antigen is still unknown.

Measured with immunoSEQ multiplex PCR; TCRdb has only the in-frame clones, and not every one. This sample carries 13,000 to 15,000 clones, 60% to 80% of them seen once, and the ten largest clones take 2% to 3%. The J gene is TRBJ1-2, the V gene TRBV6-5, with a weak D call TRBD1 (5 bases). The sequence was collected from a person aged 35-79 years with oral cavity squamous cell carcinoma. Here the sequenced sample was PBMCs, taken after nivolumab (anti-PD-1) treatment. This chain's CDR3 is CASSYGAGLYGYTF. The DNA for the CDR3 is TGTGCCAGCAGTTACGGGGCAGGGCTCTATGGCTACACCTTC.